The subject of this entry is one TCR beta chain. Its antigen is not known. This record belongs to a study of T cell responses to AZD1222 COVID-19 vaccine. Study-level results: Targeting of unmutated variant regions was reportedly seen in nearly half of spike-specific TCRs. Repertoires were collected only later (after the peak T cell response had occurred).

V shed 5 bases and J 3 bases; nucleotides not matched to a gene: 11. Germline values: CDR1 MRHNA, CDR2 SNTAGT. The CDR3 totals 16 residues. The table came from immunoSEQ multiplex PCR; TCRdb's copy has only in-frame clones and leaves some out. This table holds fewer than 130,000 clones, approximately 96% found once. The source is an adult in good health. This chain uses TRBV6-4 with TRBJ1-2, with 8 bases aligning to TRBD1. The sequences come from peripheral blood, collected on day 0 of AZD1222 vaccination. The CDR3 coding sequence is TGTGCCAGCAGTACTGGTCCCGGGACAGGCCACTATGGCTACACCTTC. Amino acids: CASSTGPGTGHYGYTF.